This TCR beta chain appears in the sequencing data of a study of tumor and adjacent non-tumor tissue in lung cancer. Whole-study context: Histology: around twelve adenocarcinoma, a couple of squamous cell carcinoma, 1 small cell lung cancer. Stage I to III disease affected ten to eleven men and 5 women aged roughly 31 to 80. Findings of the study overall: Significantly higher TCR diversity was found in tumor than normal lung.

The table lists this clonotype with many counts. Its antigen is not known. One end of the junction fails to match germline, which may point to a read error. RNA was extracted from bulk tissue without any cell sorting. This non-tumor lung sample came from over 3 cm beyond the tumor edge. The library came from three nested PCR rounds adapted from ARM-PCR protocols. TCRdb called the multiplex PCR reads again in MiXCR, with one record for every CDR3 protein. The table includes 100,000 or so distinct CDR3 sequences, roughly two thirds detected once. The CDR3 contains 14 residues. Germline CDR1 DFQATT, CDR2 SNEGSKA (reference sequence).

The source material was distant non-tumor lung tissue. The sequence was obtained from a man aged 25-45 years with non-small cell lung cancer. The V gene is TRBV20-1, the J gene TRBJ1-4, with D hard to call. This chain's CDR3 is CSARPLTLGEKLFF. Written as DNA, the CDR3 is TGCAGTGCTAGACCCCTGACTCTGGGTGAAAAGCTGTTTTTT.